The next 15 T cell receptor beta chains were all read from a single sample in a study of OX40 agonist ivuxolimab in advanced cancers. Profiling relied on immunoSEQ multiplex PCR, and the TCRdb table lists in-frame clones only, not all of them. The sample holds under 100,000 clones, 80% to 90% seen once. The sequences come from CD4+ or CD8+ T cells sorted from blood, collected in a trial of the OX40 agonist ivuxolimab. Every receptor here comes from an adult with an advanced solid tumor such as melanoma, head and neck, liver or kidney cancer.

The gene calls are TRBV6-1 and TRBJ2-7; D not resolved. Germline CDR1 is MNHNS and CDR2 is SASEGT. The V end lost 1 base, the J end lost 6 bases, and 16 bases lay between the germline ends. The length of the CDR3 is 15 residues. The CDR3 sequence: CASSEVRHLLTEQYF. Written as DNA, the CDR3 is TGTGCCAGCAGTGAAGTTCGGCACCTTTTGACCGAGCAGTACTTC.

The V gene is TRBV21-1, the J gene TRBJ2-7; TRBD2 is the table's D call, not checked against the DNA. TRBV21-1 is a listed pseudogene. The CDR3 totals 16 residues. Here the CDR3 DNA reads TGTGCCAGCAGCATTATAGCGGGGGTCCTGCCCTACGAGCAGTACTTC. The encoded protein is CASSIIAGVLPYEQYF.

The gene calls are TRBV5-1 and TRBJ2-7; D not certain. V was pared by 0 bases and J by 0 bases, with 7 bases between. The CDR3 has 14 amino acids. CDR1 SGHRS and CDR2 YFSETQ come from the germline V gene. CDR3 sequence (DNA): TGCGCCAGCAGCTTGGATGCCACCTCCTACGAGCAGTACTTC. It specifies CASSLDATSYEQYF. Full variable domain (remainder filled in from reference TRBV5-1 and TRBJ2-7): KAGVTQTPRYLIKTRGQQVTLSCSPISGHRSVSWYQQTPGQGLQFLFEYFSETQRNKGNFPGRFSGRQFSNSRSEMNVSTLELGDSALYLCASSLDATSYEQYFGPGTRLTVT.

With regard to this clone: Other DNA sequences in the same sample also yield this CDR3. This rearrangement joins TRBV5-1 to TRBJ1-3; 9 positions agree with TRBD1. The V gene's germline CDR1 is SGHRS and CDR2 YFSETQ. There are 19 residues in the CDR3. The ends lost 1 base at V and 2 bases at J; junction bases unmatched: 13. DNA for the CDR3: TGCGCCAGCAGCTTGTTAGGGGGGGCACAGGGGGCGACTGGAAACACCATATATTTT. Translating gives CASSLLGGAQGATGNTIYF.

This clone was observed a handful of times. CDR3 coding DNA: TGTGCCAGCTCACCAGATAGGACCTATGGCTACACCTTC. Translation: CASSPDRTYGYTF. This chain connects TRBV18 to TRBJ1-2; the D is unclear. This CDR3 comprises 13 residues. Looked up from germline, CDR1 is KGHSH and CDR2 is LQKENI. The V and J ends lost 2 bases and 4 bases respectively, with 8 bases between them.

This clone was seen once. The V call is TRBV6-1, the J call TRBJ2-1, with TRBD1 matching 7 bases. The length of the CDR3 is 16 residues. J was trimmed by 3 bases and V by 4 bases; bases with no gene match: 9. Germline V gene data show CDR1 as MNHNS and CDR2 as SASEGT. CDR3 protein: CASSGISGQYYNEQFF. The CDR3 DNA follows: TGTGCCAGCAGTGGGATCTCGGGACAGTACTACAATGAGCAGTTCTTC.

V is TRBV19 and J is TRBJ2-4; the D gene is possibly TRBD2 (6 bases). The CDR3 has 15 residues. Germline V lookup: CDR1 LNHDA, CDR2 SQIVND (reference sequence). V was clipped by 0 bases and J by 6 bases, with 12 bases between them. The CDR3 spells CASSIDGREANIQYF. In DNA, the CDR3 is TGTGCCAGTAGTATAGACGGCAGGGAGGCAAACATTCAGTACTTC.

The chain carries TRBV27 and TRBJ2-7; D tentatively fits TRBD1 or TRBD2 (5 bases each). The CDR3 is made up of 17 amino acids. Germline V gives CDR1 MNHEY, CDR2 SMNVEV (reference sequence). V was shortened by 6 bases and J by 5 bases, with 26 bases between the two germline ends. In nucleotides, the CDR3 is TGTGCCAGCAGCCGGGTCCGGGACGGACGCCTGGGAGACGAGCAGTACTTC. The encoded protein is CASSRVRDGRLGDEQYF.

This clone turned up a few times. The chain links TRBV18 to TRBJ2-1, with D tentatively TRBD1 or TRBD2 (6 bases each). Germline V gives CDR1 KGHSH, CDR2 LQKENI. V was clipped by 6 bases and J by 0 bases, with 21 bases between them. The CDR3 loop spans 18 amino acids. The CDR3, as DNA: TGTGCCAGCTCCCCCCCCGTCCCGGGGGCTAGCTCCTACAATGAGCAGTTCTTC. Protein: CASSPPVPGASSYNEQFF.

The table lists this clone with a count of one. DNA for the CDR3: TGTGCCAGCAGTCTAGCAGGGACTGGTGGCTACACCTTC. It specifies CASSLAGTGGYTF. The J gene is TRBJ1-2, the V gene TRBV27; D is possibly TRBD1 (5 bases). The CDR3 is made up of 13 amino acids. V was trimmed by 5 bases and J by 7 bases, leaving 14 bases between them. Germline V CDR1 and CDR2: MNHEY, SMNVEV (reference sequence).

This clone has just a few counts. The chain is built from TRBV2 and TRBJ2-1, with 9 bases lining up with TRBD2. Germline assignment: CDR1 SNHLY and CDR2 FYNNEI. J gave up 3 bases and V 4 bases, and 4 bases lay outside the gene matches. This CDR3 has 15 residues. CDR3 sequence (DNA): TGTGCCAGCAGTGGTGCACTAGCGGGCTACAATGAGCAGTTCTTC. Translated, it gives CASSGALAGYNEQFF. Looking up the rest from reference TRBV2 and TRBJ2-1 gives the full variable domain: EPEVTQTPSHQVTQMGQEVILRCVPISNHLYFYWYRQILGQKVEFLVSFYNNEISEKSEIFDDQFSVERPDGSNFTLKIRSTKLEDSAMYFCASSGALAGYNEQFFGPGTRLTVL.

The CDR3 nucleotides are TGTGCCAGTAGTATGGCGGACAGGGCCACAGATACGCAGTATTTT. It translates to CASSMADRATDTQYF. The genes are TRBV19 and TRBJ2-3, with 8 bases identical to TRBD1. Germline V gene lookup returns CDR1 LNHDA and CDR2 SQIVND (reference sequence). The CDR3 has 15 amino acids. Trimming took 3 bases from V and 2 from J; bases not matched to a gene: 4.

This sequence joins TRBV2 and TRBJ1-3; D possibly corresponds to TRBD1 (5 bases). The CDR3 covers 14 residues. Germline lookup yields CDR1 SNHLY and CDR2 FYNNEI. With 4 bases removed from V and 3 bases from J, the gap between germline ends came to 10 bases. The CDR3 protein is CASSGRQFGNTIYF. The CDR3, as DNA: TGTGCCAGCAGTGGTCGACAGTTTGGAAACACCATATATTTT.

CDR3 in amino acids: CASKSQGMDGYTF. In DNA form, the CDR3 reads TGTGCCAGCAAATCTCAGGGAATGGATGGCTACACCTTC. The chain uses TRBV6-1 and TRBJ1-2, with D perhaps matching TRBD1 (5 bases). Germline V gene lookup returns CDR1 MNHNS and CDR2 SASEGT. The V end was cut by 7 bases, the J end by 6 bases, with 15 bases between. The length of the CDR3 is 13 residues.

This chain connects TRBV6-5 to TRBJ2-1; 11 bases map to TRBD2. V dropped 3 bases and J dropped 2; count of bases not matched to a gene: 3. CDR3 length: 16 amino acids. Germline CDR1 and CDR2: MNHEY and SVGAGI. CDR3 in DNA: TGTGCCAGCAGTTATAGCGGGGGGGCCCCCTACAATGAGCAGTTCTTC. The encoded protein is CASSYSGGAPYNEQFF.